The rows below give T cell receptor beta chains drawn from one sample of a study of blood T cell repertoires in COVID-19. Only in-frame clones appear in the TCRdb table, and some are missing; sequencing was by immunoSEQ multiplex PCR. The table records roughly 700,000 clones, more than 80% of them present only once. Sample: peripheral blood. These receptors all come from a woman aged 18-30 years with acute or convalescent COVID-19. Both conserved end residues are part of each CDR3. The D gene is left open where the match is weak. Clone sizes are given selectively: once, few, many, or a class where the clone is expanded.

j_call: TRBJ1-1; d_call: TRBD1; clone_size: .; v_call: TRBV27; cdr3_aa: CASSLWGDGDSMNTEAFF; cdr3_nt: TGTGCCAGCAGTTTATGGGGTGATGGGGACAGCATGAACACTGAAGCTTTCTTT
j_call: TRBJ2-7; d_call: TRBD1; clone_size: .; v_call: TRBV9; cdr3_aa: CASSVGISETGGVGQYF; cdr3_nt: TGTGCCAGCAGCGTAGGTATTTCCGAGACAGGGGGCGTTGGGCAGTACTTC
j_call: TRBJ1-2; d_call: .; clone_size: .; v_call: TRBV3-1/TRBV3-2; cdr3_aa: CASSQEGRVRGYTF; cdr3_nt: TGTGCCAGCAGCCAAGAGGGGAGGGTGCGTGGCTACACCTTC
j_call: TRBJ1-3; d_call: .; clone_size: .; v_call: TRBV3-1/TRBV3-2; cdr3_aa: CASSLSGQVNTIYF; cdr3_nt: TGTGCCAGCAGCCTGTCAGGGCAAGTAAACACCATATATTTT
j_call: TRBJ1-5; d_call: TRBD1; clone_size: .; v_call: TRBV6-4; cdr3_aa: CASRDRGNQPQHF; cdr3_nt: TGTGCCAGCAGGGACAGGGGAAATCAGCCCCAGCATTTT
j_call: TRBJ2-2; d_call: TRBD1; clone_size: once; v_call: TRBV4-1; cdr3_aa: CASRSDRGIGELFF; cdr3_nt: TGCGCCAGCAGATCAGACAGGGGAATCGGGGAGCTGTTTTTT
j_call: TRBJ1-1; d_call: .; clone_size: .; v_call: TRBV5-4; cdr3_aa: CASSSGGLAANTEAFF; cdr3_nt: TGTGCCAGCAGCTCGGGAGGACTGGCGGCGAACACTGAAGCTTTCTTT
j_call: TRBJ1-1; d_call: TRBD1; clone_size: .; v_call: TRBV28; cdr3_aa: CASSPFPGQEAINSFF; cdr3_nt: TGTGCCAGCAGCCCATTCCCCGGACAGGAGGCCATCAATAGTTTCTTT
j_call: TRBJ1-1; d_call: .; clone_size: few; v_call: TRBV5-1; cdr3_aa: CASSLIGVPNTEAFF; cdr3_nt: TGCGCCAGCAGCTTGATAGGGGTACCGAACACTGAAGCTTTCTTT
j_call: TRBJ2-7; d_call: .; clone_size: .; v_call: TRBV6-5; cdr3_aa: CASSPQGSIYEQYF; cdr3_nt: TGTGCCAGCAGTCCCCAGGGGTCGATATACGAGCAGTACTTC
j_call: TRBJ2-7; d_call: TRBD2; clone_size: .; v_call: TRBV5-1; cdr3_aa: CASSISGGDYYEQYF; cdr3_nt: TGCGCCAGCAGCATTAGCGGGGGGGACTACTACGAGCAGTACTTC
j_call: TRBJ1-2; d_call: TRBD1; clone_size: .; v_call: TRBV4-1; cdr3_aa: CASSPNRGPDGYTF; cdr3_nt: TGCGCCAGCAGCCCTAACAGGGGGCCGGATGGCTACACCTTC
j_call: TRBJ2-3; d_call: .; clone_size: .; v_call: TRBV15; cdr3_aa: CATSRDGGSTDTQYF; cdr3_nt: TGTGCCACCAGCAGAGACGGGGGTAGCACAGATACGCAGTATTTT
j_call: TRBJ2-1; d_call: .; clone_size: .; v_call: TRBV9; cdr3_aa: CASSVGSGGGEQFF; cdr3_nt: TGTGCCAGCAGCGTAGGAAGCGGAGGTGGTGAGCAGTTCTTC
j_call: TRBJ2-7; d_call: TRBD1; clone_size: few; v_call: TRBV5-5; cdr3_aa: CASSWTGDEQYF; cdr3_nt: TGTGCCAGCAGCTGGACAGGGGACGAGCAGTACTTC
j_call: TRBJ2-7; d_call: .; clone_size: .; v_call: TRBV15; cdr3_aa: CATSREAGLSYEQYF; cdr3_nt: TGTGCCACCAGCAGAGAAGCAGGTTTATCTTACGAGCAGTACTTC
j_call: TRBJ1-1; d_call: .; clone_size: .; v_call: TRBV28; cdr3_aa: CASSFQGLNEAFF; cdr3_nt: TGTGCCAGCAGTTTCCAGGGATTGAATGAAGCTTTCTTT
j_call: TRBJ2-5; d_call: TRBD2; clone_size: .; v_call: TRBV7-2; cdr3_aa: CASTTRSGGPETQYF; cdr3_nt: TGTGCCAGCACCACGAGGTCGGGGGGGCCGGAGACCCAGTACTTC
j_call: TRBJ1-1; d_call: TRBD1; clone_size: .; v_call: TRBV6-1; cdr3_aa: CASSEGERGLAFF; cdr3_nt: TGTGCCAGCAGTGAAGGGGAGAGGGGGCTGGCTTTCTTT